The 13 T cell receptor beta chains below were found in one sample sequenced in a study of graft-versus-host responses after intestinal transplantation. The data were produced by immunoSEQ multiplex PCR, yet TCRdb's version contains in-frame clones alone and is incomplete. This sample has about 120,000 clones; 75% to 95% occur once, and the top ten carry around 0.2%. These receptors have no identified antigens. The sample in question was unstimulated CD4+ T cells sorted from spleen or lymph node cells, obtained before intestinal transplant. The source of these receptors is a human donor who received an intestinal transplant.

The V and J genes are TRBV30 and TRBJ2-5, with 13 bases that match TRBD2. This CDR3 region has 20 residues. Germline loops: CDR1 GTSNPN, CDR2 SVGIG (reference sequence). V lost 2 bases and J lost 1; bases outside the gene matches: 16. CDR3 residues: CAWSPQSRLAGGGGQETQYF. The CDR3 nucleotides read TGTGCCTGGAGTCCACAATCGAGACTAGCGGGAGGCGGGGGCCAAGAGACCCAGTACTTC.

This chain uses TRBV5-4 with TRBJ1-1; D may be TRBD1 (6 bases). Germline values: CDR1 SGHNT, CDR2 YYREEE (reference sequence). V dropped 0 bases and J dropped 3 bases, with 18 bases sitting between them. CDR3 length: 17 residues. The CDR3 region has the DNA TGTGCCAGCAGCTTGGAGGGGCAGGGGAAGGGCGACACTGAAGCTTTCTTT. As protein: CASSLEGQGKGDTEAFF.

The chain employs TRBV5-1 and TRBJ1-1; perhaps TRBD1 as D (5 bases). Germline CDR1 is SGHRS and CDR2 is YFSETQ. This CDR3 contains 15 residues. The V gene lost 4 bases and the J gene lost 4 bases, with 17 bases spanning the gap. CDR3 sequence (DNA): TGCGCCAGCAGCCGGGGGGAGGGGTCGTCCACTGAAGCTTTCTTT. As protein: CASSRGEGSSTEAFF.

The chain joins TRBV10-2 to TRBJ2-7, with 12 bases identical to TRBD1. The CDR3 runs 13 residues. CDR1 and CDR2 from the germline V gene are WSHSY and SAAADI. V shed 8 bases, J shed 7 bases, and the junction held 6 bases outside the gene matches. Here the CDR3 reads CASSGQGAGEQYF. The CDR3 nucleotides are TGCGCCAGCTCGGGACAGGGGGCCGGGGAGCAGTACTTC.

CDR3: CASSLGTSGIRGRDTQYF. The CDR3 region has the DNA TGCGCCAGCAGCTTGGGGACTAGCGGGATCAGGGGACGAGATACGCAGTATTTT. The V call is TRBV5-1, the J call TRBJ2-3; 12 nucleotides align to TRBD2. Germline assignment: CDR1 SGHRS and CDR2 YFSETQ. The V segment lost 0 bases and the J segment 5 bases; nucleotides outside the gene matches: 10. The CDR3 loop spans 18 amino acids.

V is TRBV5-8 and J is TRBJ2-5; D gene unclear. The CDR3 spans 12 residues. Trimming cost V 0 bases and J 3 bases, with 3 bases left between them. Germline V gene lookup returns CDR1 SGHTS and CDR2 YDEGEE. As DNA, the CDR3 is TGTGCCAGCAGCTTGGTAGAAGAGACCCAGTACTTC. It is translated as CASSLVEETQYF.

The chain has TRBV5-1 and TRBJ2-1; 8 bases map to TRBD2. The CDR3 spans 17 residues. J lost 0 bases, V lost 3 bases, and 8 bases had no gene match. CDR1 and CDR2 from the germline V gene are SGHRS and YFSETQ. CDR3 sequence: CASSSPRGAVSYNEQFF. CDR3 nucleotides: TGCGCCAGCAGCTCGCCGCGGGGGGCCGTCTCCTACAATGAGCAGTTCTTC.

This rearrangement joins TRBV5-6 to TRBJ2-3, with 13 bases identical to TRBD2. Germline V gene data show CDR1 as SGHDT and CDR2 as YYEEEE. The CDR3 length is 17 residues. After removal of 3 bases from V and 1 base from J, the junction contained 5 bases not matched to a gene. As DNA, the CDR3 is TGTGCCAGCAGCTGGAGGACTAGCGGGGGCCGCACAGATACGCAGTATTTT. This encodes CASSWRTSGGRTDTQYF.

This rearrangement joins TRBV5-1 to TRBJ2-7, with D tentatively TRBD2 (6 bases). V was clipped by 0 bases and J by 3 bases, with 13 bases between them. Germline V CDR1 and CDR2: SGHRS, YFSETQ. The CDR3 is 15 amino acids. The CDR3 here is CASSLGASAIYEQYF. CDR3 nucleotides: TGCGCCAGCAGCTTGGGAGCTAGCGCAATCTACGAGCAGTACTTC. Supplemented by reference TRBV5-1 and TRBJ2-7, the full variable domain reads KAGVTQTPRYLIKTRGQQVTLSCSPISGHRSVSWYQQTPGQGLQFLFEYFSETQRNKGNFPGRFSGRQFSNSRSEMNVSTLELGDSALYLCASSLGASAIYEQYFGPGTRLTVT.

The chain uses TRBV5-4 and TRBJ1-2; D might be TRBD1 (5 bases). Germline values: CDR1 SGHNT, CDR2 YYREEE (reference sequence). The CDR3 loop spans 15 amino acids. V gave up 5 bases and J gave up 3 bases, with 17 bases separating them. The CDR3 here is CASRASAGSHYGYTF. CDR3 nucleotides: TGTGCCAGCAGGGCTTCGGCAGGGTCCCACTATGGCTACACCTTC.

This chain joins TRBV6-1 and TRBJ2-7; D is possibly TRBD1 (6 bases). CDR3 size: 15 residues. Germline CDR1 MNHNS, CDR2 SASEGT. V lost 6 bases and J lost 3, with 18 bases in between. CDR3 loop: CASSLGLDSYYEQYF. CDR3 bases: TGTGCCAGCAGCCTCGGATTGGACAGTTACTACGAGCAGTACTTC.

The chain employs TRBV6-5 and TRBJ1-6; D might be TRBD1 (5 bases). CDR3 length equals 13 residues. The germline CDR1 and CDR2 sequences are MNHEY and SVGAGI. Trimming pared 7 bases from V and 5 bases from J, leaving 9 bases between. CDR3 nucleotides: TGTGCCAGCAAGGCAGGGAATAATTCACCCCTCCACTTT. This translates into CASKAGNNSPLHF.

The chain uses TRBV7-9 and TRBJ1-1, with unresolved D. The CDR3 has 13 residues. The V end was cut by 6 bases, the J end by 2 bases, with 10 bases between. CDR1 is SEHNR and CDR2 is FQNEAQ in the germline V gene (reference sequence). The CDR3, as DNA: TGTGCCAGCAGTTTCACAGAAAACACTGAAGCTTTCTTT. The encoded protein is CASSFTENTEAFF.